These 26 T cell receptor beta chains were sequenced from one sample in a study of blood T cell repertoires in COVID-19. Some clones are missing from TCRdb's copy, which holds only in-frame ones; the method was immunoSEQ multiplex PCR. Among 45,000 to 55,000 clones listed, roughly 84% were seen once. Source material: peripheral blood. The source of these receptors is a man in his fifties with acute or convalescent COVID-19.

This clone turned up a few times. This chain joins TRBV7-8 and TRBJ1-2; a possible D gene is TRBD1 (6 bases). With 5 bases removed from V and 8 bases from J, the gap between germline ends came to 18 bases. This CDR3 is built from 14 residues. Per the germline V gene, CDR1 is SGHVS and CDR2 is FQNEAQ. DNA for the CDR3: TGTGCCAGCAGCCACGGGGGGGCGCTTGGAGGCTACACCTTC. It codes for CASSHGGALGGYTF.

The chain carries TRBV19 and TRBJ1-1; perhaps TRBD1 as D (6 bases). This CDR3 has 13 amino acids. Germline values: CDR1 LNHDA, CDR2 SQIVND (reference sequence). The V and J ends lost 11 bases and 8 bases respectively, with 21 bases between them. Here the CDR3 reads CASRRGPVGEAFF. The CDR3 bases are TGTGCCTCTCGGCGGGGGCCCGTGGGCGAAGCTTTCTTT.

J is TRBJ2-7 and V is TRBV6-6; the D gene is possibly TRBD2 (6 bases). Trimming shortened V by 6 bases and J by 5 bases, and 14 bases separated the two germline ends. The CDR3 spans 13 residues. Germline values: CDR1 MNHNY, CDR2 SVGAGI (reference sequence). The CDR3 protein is CASRAGRWDEQYF. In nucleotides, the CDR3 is TGTGCCAGCAGAGCAGGGAGGTGGGACGAGCAGTACTTC.

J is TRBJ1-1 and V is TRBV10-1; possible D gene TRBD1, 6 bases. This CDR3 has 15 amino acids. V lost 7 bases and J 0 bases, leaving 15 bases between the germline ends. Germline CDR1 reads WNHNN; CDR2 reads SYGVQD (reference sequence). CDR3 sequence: CASIGTPIMNTEAFF. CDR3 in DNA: TGCGCCAGCATTGGGACACCCATCATGAACACTGAAGCTTTCTTT.

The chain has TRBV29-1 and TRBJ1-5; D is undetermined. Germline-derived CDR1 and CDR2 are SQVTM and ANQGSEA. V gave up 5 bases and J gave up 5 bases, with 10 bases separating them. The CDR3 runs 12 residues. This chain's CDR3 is CSVQADDQPQHF. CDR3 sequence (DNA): TGCAGCGTTCAGGCAGATGATCAGCCCCAGCATTTT.

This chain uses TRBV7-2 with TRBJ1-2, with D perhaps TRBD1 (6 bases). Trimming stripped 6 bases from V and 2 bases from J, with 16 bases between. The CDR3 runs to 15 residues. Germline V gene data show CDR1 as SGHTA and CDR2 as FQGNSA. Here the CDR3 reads CASRRGGGENYGYTF. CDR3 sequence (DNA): TGTGCCAGCAGGCGAGGGGGGGGCGAGAACTATGGCTACACCTTC.

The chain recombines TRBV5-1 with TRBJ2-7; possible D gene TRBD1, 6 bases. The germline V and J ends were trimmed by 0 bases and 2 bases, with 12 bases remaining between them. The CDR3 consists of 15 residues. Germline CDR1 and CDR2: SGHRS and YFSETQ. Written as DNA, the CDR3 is TGCGCCAGCAGCTTGGCCACAGGGACCACCTACGAGCAGTACTTC. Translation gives CASSLATGTTYEQYF.

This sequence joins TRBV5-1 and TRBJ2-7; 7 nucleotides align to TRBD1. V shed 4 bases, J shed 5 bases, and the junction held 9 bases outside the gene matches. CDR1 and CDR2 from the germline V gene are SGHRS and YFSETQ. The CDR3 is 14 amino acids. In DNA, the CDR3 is TGCGCCAGCAGCAGGGACAGACCACTGGACGAGCAGTACTTC. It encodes CASSRDRPLDEQYF.

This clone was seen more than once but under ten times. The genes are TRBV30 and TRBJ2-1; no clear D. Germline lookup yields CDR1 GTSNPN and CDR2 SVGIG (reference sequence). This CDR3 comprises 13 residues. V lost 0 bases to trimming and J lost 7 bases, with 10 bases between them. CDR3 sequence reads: CAWSVMVGNEQFF. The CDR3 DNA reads TGTGCCTGGAGTGTAATGGTCGGGAATGAGCAGTTCTTC.

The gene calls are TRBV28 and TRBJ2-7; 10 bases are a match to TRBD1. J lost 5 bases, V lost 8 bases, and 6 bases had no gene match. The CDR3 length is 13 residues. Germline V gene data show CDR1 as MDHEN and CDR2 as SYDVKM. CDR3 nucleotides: TGTGCCAGCTACCGGGACAGGGGACACGAGCAGTACTTC. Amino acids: CASYRDRGHEQYF.

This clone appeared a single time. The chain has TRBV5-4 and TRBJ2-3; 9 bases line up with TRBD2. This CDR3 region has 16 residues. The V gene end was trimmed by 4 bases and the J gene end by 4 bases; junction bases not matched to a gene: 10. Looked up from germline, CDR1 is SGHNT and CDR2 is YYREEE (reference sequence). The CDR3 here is CASSPNSGRGADTQYF. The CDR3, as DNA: TGTGCCAGCAGCCCTAATAGCGGGAGAGGCGCAGATACGCAGTATTTT. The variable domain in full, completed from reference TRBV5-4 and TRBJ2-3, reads ETGVTQSPTHLIKTRGQQVTLRCSSQSGHNTVSWYQQALGQGPQFIFQYYREEENGRGNFPPRFSGLQFPNYSSELNVNALELDDSALYLCASSPNSGRGADTQYFGPGTRLTVL.

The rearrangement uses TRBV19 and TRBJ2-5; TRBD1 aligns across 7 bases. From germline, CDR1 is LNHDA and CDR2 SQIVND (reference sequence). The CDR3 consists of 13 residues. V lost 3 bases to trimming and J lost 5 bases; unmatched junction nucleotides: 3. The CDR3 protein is CASSITGVETQYF. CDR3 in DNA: TGTGCCAGTAGTATCACAGGGGTGGAGACCCAGTACTTC.

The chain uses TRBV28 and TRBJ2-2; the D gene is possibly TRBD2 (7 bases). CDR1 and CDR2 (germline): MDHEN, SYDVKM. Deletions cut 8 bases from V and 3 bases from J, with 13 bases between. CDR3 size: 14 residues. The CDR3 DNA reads TGTGCCAGCGGTGGGAGGGGGTACACCGGGGAGCTGTTTTTT. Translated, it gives CASGGRGYTGELFF.

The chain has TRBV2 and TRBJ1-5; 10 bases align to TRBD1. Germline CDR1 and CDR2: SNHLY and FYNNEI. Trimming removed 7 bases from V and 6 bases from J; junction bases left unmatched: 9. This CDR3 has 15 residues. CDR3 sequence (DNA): TGTGCCAGCAAATTCGACAGGGGGCTTGGTCAGCCCCAGCATTTT. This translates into CASKFDRGLGQPQHF. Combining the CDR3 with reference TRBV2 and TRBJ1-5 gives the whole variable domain EPEVTQTPSHQVTQMGQEVILRCVPISNHLYFYWYRQILGQKVEFLVSFYNNEISEKSEIFDDQFSVERPDGSNFTLKIRSTKLEDSAMYFCASKFDRGLGQPQHFGDGTRLSIL.

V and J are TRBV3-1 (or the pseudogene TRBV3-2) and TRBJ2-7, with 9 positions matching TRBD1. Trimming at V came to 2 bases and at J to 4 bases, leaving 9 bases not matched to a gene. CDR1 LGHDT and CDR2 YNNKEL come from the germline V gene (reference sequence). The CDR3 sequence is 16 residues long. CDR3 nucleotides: TGTGCCAGCAGCCAACGGGGGCAGGACAGGGGATACGAGCAGTACTTC. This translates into CASSQRGQDRGYEQYF.

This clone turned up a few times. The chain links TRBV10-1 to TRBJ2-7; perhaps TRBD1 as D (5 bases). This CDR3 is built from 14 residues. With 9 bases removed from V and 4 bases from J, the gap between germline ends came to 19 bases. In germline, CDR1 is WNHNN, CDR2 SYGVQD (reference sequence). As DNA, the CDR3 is TGCGCCAGGGGCAATAAGGACAATGGATACGAGCAGTACTTC. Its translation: CARGNKDNGYEQYF.

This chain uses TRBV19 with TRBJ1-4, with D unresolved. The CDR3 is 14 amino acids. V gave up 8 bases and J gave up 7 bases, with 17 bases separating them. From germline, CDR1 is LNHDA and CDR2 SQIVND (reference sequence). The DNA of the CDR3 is TGTGCCAGTCATCGACCCCGGGGAAGTGAAAAACTGTTTTTT. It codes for CASHRPRGSEKLFF. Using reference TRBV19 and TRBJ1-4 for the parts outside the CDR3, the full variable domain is DGGITQSPKYLFRKEGQNVTLSCEQNLNHDAMYWYRQDPGQGLRLIYYSQIVNDFQKGDIAEGYSVSREKKESFPLTVTSAQKNPTAFYLCASHRPRGSEKLFFGSGTQLSVL.

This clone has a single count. CDR3: CASSPTGNTEAFF. In DNA form, the CDR3 reads TGTGCCAGCAGCCCGACAGGGAACACTGAAGCTTTCTTT. The rearrangement uses TRBV11-2 and TRBJ1-1; tentatively, D is TRBD1 (6 bases). V was cut by 5 bases and J by 1 base, with 8 bases left in between. The CDR3 covers 13 residues. Germline CDR1 reads SGHAT; CDR2 reads FQNNGV.

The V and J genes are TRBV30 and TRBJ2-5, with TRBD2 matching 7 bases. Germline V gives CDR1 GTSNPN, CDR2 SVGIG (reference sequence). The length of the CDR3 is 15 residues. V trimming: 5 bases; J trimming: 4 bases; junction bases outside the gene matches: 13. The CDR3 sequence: CAWGEGWVFPETQYF. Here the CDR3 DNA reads TGTGCCTGGGGGGAGGGGTGGGTATTTCCAGAGACCCAGTACTTC.

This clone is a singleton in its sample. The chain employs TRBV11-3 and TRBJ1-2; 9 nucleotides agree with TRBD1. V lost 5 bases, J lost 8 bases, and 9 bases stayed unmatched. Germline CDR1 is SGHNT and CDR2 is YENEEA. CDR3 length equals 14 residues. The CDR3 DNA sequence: TGTGCCAGCAGCACACCGGGACAGGGAGGCGGCTACACCTTC. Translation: CASSTPGQGGGYTF. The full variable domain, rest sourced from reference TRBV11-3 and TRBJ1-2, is EAGVVQSPRYKIIEKKQPVAFWCNPISGHNTLYWYLQNLGQGPELLIRYENEEAVDDSQLPKDRFSAERLKGVDSTLKIQPAELGDSAVYLCASSTPGQGGGYTFGSGTRLTVV.

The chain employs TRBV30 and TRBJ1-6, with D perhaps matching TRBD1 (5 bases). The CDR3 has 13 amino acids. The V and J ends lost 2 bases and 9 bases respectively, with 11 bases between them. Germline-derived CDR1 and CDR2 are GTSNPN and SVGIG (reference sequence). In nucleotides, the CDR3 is TGTGCCTGGAGTTCTAGGGGCTCTTCACCCCTCCACTTT. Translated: CAWSSRGSSPLHF.

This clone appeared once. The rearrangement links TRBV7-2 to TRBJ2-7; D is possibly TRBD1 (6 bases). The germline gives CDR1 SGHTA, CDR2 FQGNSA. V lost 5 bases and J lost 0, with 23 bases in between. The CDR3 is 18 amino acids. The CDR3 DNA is TGTGCCAGCAGCCTACTTCGGGGTTGGGACACGTCCTCCTACGAGCAGTACTTC. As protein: CASSLLRGWDTSSYEQYF.

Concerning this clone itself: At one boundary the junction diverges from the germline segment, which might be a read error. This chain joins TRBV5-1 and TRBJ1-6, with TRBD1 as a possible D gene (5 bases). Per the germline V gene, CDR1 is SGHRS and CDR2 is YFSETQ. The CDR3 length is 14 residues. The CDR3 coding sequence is TGCGTCAGCAGCTTGGGCCAGGGAGGCTCACCCCTCCACTTT. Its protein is CVSSLGQGGSPLHF. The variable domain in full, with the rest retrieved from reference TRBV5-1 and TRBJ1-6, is KAGVTQTPRYLIKTRGQQVTLSCSPISGHRSVSWYQQTPGQGLQFLFEYFSETQRNKGNFPGRFSGRQFSNSRSEMNVSTLELGDSALYLCVSSLGQGGSPLHFGNGTRLTVT.

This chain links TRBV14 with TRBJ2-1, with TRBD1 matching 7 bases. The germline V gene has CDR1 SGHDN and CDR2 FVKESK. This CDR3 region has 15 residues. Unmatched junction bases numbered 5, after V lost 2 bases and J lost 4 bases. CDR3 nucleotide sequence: TGTGCCAGCAGCCAACCCGGGACAGCATACAATGAGCAGTTCTTC. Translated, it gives CASSQPGTAYNEQFF.

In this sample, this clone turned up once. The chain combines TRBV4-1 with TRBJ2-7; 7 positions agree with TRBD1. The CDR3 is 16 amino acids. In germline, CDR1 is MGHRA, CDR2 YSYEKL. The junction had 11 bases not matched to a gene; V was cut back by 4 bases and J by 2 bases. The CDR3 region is CASSPYPGGGPYEQYF. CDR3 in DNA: TGCGCCAGCAGCCCCTACCCAGGGGGTGGGCCCTACGAGCAGTACTTC.

The CDR3 sequence is CASSATGTGLYGYTF. The CDR3 DNA is TGTGCCAGCAGCGCAACCGGGACAGGGCTATATGGCTACACCTTC. V usage is TRBV9 and J usage is TRBJ1-2, with 9 bases that match TRBD1. The CDR3 contains 15 residues. The germline CDR1 and CDR2 sequences are SGDLS and YYNGEE. J gave up 5 bases and V 3 bases, and 8 bases lay outside the gene matches.